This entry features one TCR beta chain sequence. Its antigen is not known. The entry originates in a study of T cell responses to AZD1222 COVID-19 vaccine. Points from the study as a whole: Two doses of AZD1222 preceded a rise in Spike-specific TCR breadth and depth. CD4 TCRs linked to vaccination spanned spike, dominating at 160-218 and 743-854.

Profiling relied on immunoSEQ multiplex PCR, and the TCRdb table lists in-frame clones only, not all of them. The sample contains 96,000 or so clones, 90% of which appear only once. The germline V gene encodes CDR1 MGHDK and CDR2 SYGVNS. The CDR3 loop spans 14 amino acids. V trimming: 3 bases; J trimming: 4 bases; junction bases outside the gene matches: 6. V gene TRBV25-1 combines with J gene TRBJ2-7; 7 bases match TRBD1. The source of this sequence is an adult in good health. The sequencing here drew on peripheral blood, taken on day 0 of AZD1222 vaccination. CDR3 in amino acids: CASSEVTGKYEQYF. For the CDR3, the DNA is TGTGCCAGCAGTGAGGTGACAGGGAAGTACGAGCAGTACTTC.